Presented here are 20 T cell receptor beta chains from one specimen sequenced in a study of blood T cell repertoires in COVID-19 (dated by TCRdb to about 2020). Libraries were built with the immunoSEQ multiplex PCR assay. TCRdb retrieved this table from immuneACCESS and kept in-frame rearrangements only. Not all clones are present; in checked studies, unresolved V genes account for under half, and no reason is known for the remainder. Recorded for this sample are about 54,000 clones; roughly nine tenths of them occurred a single time. The ten largest clonotypes hold 5.5% to 7.5% of the sample. Material: peripheral blood. Source of these receptors: a woman in her sixties or seventies with active or convalescent COVID-19.

The J gene is TRBJ1-3, the V gene TRBV6-5, with D possibly TRBD1 on 5 matching bases. The CDR3 has 15 residues. Germline V gene lookup returns CDR1 MNHEY and CDR2 SVGAGI. With 11 bases removed from V and 3 bases from J, the gap between germline ends came to 20 bases. The CDR3 DNA follows: TGTGCCTCCCTCGCGGGGGATGCGAGTGGAAACACCATATATTTT. It yields the protein CASLAGDASGNTIYF.

The J gene is TRBJ2-1, the V gene TRBV29-1; D unresolved. Germline values: CDR1 SQVTM, CDR2 ANQGSEA. Trimming cost V 7 bases and J 0 bases, with 10 bases left between them. This CDR3 is built from 13 residues. The CDR3 sequence: CSARAYSYNEQFF. The CDR3 DNA follows: TGCAGCGCCCGCGCCTACTCCTACAATGAGCAGTTCTTC.

The chain combines TRBV5-1 with TRBJ2-3; 10 bases are a match to TRBD2. The CDR3 totals 18 residues. The germline gives CDR1 SGHRS, CDR2 YFSETQ. V shed 0 bases and J 2 bases; nucleotides not matched to a gene: 9. In DNA, the CDR3 is TGCGCCAGCAGCTTGGCACCTAGCGGGAGTCGTCCCACAGATACGCAGTATTTT. It encodes CASSLAPSGSRPTDTQYF.

The CDR3 here is CASSLVQGSQPQHF. The DNA for the CDR3 is TGTGCCAGCAGTTTGGTCCAGGGTTCTCAGCCCCAGCATTTT. The chain joins TRBV27 to TRBJ1-5; tentative D call: TRBD1 (5 bases). Trimming shortened V by 3 bases and J by 6 bases, and 12 bases separated the two germline ends. The CDR3 has 14 amino acids. CDR1 and CDR2 (germline): MNHEY, SMNVEV (reference sequence).

This chain connects TRBV5-6 to TRBJ2-7; D unclear. V was clipped by 0 bases and J by 6 bases, with 10 bases between them. Germline values: CDR1 SGHDT, CDR2 YYEEEE. The CDR3 has 13 residues. CDR3 region: CASSLALLREQYF. As DNA, the CDR3 is TGTGCCAGCAGCTTGGCACTCCTGCGCGAGCAGTACTTC.

The V gene is TRBV11-2, the J gene TRBJ1-5; a possible D gene is TRBD1 (6 bases). The V end was cut by 5 bases, the J end by 3 bases, with 20 bases between. Germline-derived CDR1 and CDR2 are SGHAT and FQNNGV. The CDR3 has 17 amino acids. The CDR3, as DNA: TGTGCCAGCAGCCACTTCACCTCGGACAGTAACAATCAGCCCCAGCATTTT. Translation gives CASSHFTSDSNNQPQHF.

CDR3 nucleotides: TGTGCCAGCAGCGGAATCCTCGGGACAGCTGAAGAGACCCAGTACTTC. Translating gives CASSGILGTAEETQYF. The chain recombines TRBV5-5 with TRBJ2-5; TRBD1 agrees at 7 bases. The ends lost 4 bases at V and 3 bases at J; junction bases unmatched: 12. CDR3 length: 16 amino acids. Germline CDR1 is SGHKS and CDR2 is YYEKEE (reference sequence).

The J gene is TRBJ1-2, the V gene TRBV3-1 (or the pseudogene TRBV3-2), with 11 bases identical to TRBD1. This CDR3 spans 15 amino acids. V was clipped by 3 bases and J by 2 bases; unmatched bases: 2. Germline values: CDR1 LGHDT, CDR2 YNNKEL (reference sequence). As DNA, the CDR3 is TGTGCCAGCAGCCACTGGACAGGGGGCAACTATGGCTACACCTTC. This sequence encodes CASSHWTGGNYGYTF.

In its sample, this clone was seen once. This chain connects TRBV11-2 to TRBJ1-5; TRBD1 is a possible D gene (6 bases). The germline gives CDR1 SGHAT, CDR2 FQNNGV. The V end was cut by 7 bases, the J end by 10 bases, with 11 bases between. The CDR3 has 11 amino acids. CDR3 DNA: TGTGCCAGCACCTCGGGGGGCCCCCAGCATTTT. This gives the protein CASTSGGPQHF.

V usage is TRBV30 and J usage is TRBJ1-1, with a weak D call TRBD1 (6 bases). The germline V and J ends were trimmed by 0 bases and 6 bases, with 11 bases remaining between them. This CDR3 is built from 13 residues. The germline CDR1 and CDR2 sequences are GTSNPN and SVGIG (reference sequence). CDR3 sequence reads: CAWSVWGLPEAFF. As DNA, the CDR3 is TGTGCCTGGAGTGTTTGGGGGCTCCCTGAAGCTTTCTTT.

V gene TRBV4-1 combines with J gene TRBJ2-7; 11 nucleotides match TRBD1. J gave up 3 bases and V 1 base, and 2 bases lay outside the gene matches. The CDR3 length is 15 residues. The germline V gene has CDR1 MGHRA and CDR2 YSYEKL. CDR3 amino acids: CASSQVGQGVYEQYF. CDR3 bases: TGCGCCAGCAGCCAAGTGGGACAGGGGGTCTACGAGCAGTACTTC.

This clone was detected a few times. The chain carries TRBV4-1 and TRBJ2-7; 7 nucleotides line up with TRBD2. The CDR3 spans 16 residues. CDR1 is MGHRA and CDR2 is YSYEKL in the germline V gene. The trim removed 2 bases at V and 2 bases at J, leaving 9 bases unmatched. This chain's CDR3 is CASSQFDRGGAYEQYF. DNA of the CDR3: TGCGCCAGCAGCCAATTTGATAGGGGAGGGGCCTACGAGCAGTACTTC.

In this sample, this clone is medium-sized. The gene calls are TRBV30 and TRBJ1-5; D may be TRBD1 (5 bases). Trimming pared 0 bases from V and 8 bases from J, leaving 14 bases between. Germline CDR1 GTSNPN, CDR2 SVGIG (reference sequence). CDR3 length equals 14 residues. The CDR3 is CAWSVLQGAEPQHF. The CDR3 DNA is TGTGCCTGGAGTGTACTCCAGGGCGCAGAGCCCCAGCATTTT.

The chain joins TRBV5-1 to TRBJ2-3, with 8 bases aligning to TRBD2. Germline CDR1 and CDR2: SGHRS and YFSETQ. J gave up 4 bases and V 0 bases, and 4 bases lay outside the gene matches. The CDR3 spans 15 residues. DNA for the CDR3: TGCGCCAGCAGCTTGGGAGCGGGAGTCGCAGATACGCAGTATTTT. Amino acid sequence: CASSLGAGVADTQYF.

The genes are TRBV28 and TRBJ2-3; TRBD1 matches 9 bases. The CDR3 covers 17 residues. J was trimmed by 0 bases and V by 6 bases; bases with no gene match: 10. CDR1 and CDR2 from the germline V gene are MDHEN and SYDVKM. CDR3 DNA sequence: TGTGCCAGCAGGCGCCTACAGGGGGCGGATAGCACAGATACGCAGTATTTT. This gives the protein CASRRLQGADSTDTQYF.

This chain links TRBV28 with TRBJ2-4, with 16 bases matching TRBD2. Germline trimming cut 6 bases from V and 6 bases from J; bases unmatched to any gene: 17. Germline loops: CDR1 MDHEN, CDR2 SYDVKM. There are 20 residues in the CDR3. CDR3 in amino acids: CASSSLPGLAGGPSGNIQYF. Here the CDR3 DNA reads TGTGCCAGCAGCTCACTCCCGGGACTAGCGGGAGGGCCCTCAGGAAACATTCAGTACTTC.

This chain joins TRBV7-3 and TRBJ2-6; TRBD1 matches 8 bases. This CDR3 has 18 residues. The junction had 9 bases not matched to a gene; V was cut back by 5 bases and J by 0 bases. Germline loops: CDR1 SGHTA, CDR2 FQGTGA. DNA for the CDR3: TGTGCCAGCAGCCCCTCGCCAGGGGGCAGCTCTGGGGCCAACGTCCTGACTTTC. Its protein product is CASSPSPGGSSGANVLTF. Drawing the rest from reference TRBV7-3 and TRBJ2-6, the complete variable domain is GAGVSQTPSNKVTEKGKYVELRCDPISGHTALYWYRQSLGQGPEFLIYFQGTGAADDSGLPNDRFFAVRPEGSVSTLKIQRTERGDSAVYLCASSPSPGGSSGANVLTFGAGSRLTVL.

The rearrangement joins TRBV6-5 to TRBJ2-7; tentatively, D is TRBD1 (6 bases). V gave up 6 bases and J gave up 2 bases, with 14 bases separating them. The CDR3 contains 14 residues. Per the germline V gene, CDR1 is MNHEY and CDR2 is SVGAGI. The CDR3 DNA is TGTGCCAGCAGCGCCGGGACAAGAGCCTACGAGCAGTACTTC. Translating it yields CASSAGTRAYEQYF.

In the case of this clone: At the DNA level, this CDR3 is encoded by other sequences in the same sample as well. The chain employs TRBV6-5 and TRBJ1-1, with 7 bases lining up with TRBD1. The CDR3 covers 12 residues. CDR1 is MNHEY, CDR2 SVGAGI, per germline. V lost 8 bases, J lost 4 bases, and 4 bases stayed unmatched. The chain's CDR3 is CASRQGGTEAFF. The CDR3 nucleotides are TGTGCCAGCCGACAGGGCGGCACTGAAGCTTTCTTT.

This sequence joins TRBV10-1 and TRBJ2-7; perhaps TRBD1 as D (5 bases). The CDR3 is 15 residues long. V was cut by 6 bases and J by 3 bases, with 18 bases left in between. Looked up from germline, CDR1 is WNHNN and CDR2 is SYGVQD (reference sequence). The CDR3 DNA is TGCGCCAGCAGCCGCGGTAGAAGGGGAATCTACGAGCAGTACTTC. It yields the protein CASSRGRRGIYEQYF.